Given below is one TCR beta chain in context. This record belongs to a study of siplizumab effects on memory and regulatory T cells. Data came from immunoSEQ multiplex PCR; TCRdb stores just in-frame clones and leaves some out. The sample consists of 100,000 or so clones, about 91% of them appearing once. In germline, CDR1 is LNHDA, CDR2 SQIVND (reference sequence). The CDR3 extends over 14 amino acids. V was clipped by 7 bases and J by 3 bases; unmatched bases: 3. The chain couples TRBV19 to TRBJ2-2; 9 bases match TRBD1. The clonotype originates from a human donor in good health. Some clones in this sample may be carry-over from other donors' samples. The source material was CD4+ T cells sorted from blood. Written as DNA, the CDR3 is TGTGCCAGTACCGGGACAGGGTACACCGGGGAGCTGTTTTTT. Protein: CASTGTGYTGELFF.